What follows are 21 T cell receptor beta chains derived from one specimen sequenced in a study of technical replicates of blood from several donors. TCRdb's copy holds only in-frame clones and misses some; the assay was immunoSEQ multiplex PCR. The profile shows about 80,000 clones, 80% to 90% of them singletons. Sequenced: PBMCs. These receptors were taken from a human donor in good health. Some clones in this sample may be carry-over from other donors' samples.

V and J are TRBV6-5 and TRBJ1-3, with 7 bases matching TRBD1. The V and J ends lost 5 bases and 4 bases, in that order; junction bases with no gene match: 5. Germline CDR1 reads MNHEY; CDR2 reads SVGAGI. The CDR3 runs 14 residues. The CDR3 nucleotides are TGTGCCAGCAGTAAAGGGACAGACGGAAACACCATATATTTT. Its protein is CASSKGTDGNTIYF.

This chain uses TRBV28 with TRBJ2-5; 8 bases are shared with TRBD1. V lost 4 bases to trimming and J lost 5 bases; unmatched junction nucleotides: 9. The CDR3 is 15 amino acids. Germline CDR1 is MDHEN and CDR2 is SYDVKM. CDR3 sequence reads: CASSYRQGFRETQYF. The CDR3 DNA reads as TGTGCCAGCAGTTACCGACAGGGGTTTCGTGAGACCCAGTACTTC.

This clone came up once. The genes are TRBV29-1 and TRBJ2-1, with D perhaps matching TRBD2 (6 bases). V shed 3 bases and J shed 6 bases, with 12 bases lying between them. Germline CDR1 is SQVTM and CDR2 is ANQGSEA. The CDR3 consists of 13 residues. CDR3: CSVDWWDSNEQFF. For the CDR3, the DNA is TGCAGCGTTGATTGGTGGGACTCCAATGAGCAGTTCTTC.

The chain is built from TRBV5-1 and TRBJ2-2, with 12 bases identical to TRBD2. Looked up from germline, CDR1 is SGHRS and CDR2 is YFSETQ. J gave up 4 bases and V 4 bases, and 5 bases lay outside the gene matches. CDR3 length equals 16 residues. The CDR3 region has the DNA TGCGCCAGCAGCCCCGGACTAGCGGGGTTCACCGGGGAGCTGTTTTTT. Protein sequence: CASSPGLAGFTGELFF.

The chain employs TRBV6-6 and TRBJ1-2; no firm D call. The V and J ends lost 2 bases and 8 bases respectively, with 12 bases between them. CDR1 MNHNY and CDR2 SVGAGI come from the germline V gene (reference sequence). The CDR3 is 13 amino acids. The CDR3 reads CASSYSVSGGYTF. CDR3 nucleotide sequence: TGTGCCAGCAGTTACAGCGTCAGTGGAGGCTACACCTTC.

This clone has a single count. V usage is TRBV5-1 and J usage is TRBJ2-2, with TRBD1 as a possible D gene (6 bases). The CDR3 is 14 amino acids. The V end lost 4 bases, the J end lost 1 base, and 8 bases lay between the germline ends. Germline V gene data show CDR1 as SGHRS and CDR2 as YFSETQ. In nucleotides, the CDR3 is TGCGCCAGCAGCCCGACAGGGAACACCGGGGAGCTGTTTTTT. Translating gives CASSPTGNTGELFF.

V is TRBV4-3 and J is TRBJ1-5; TRBD1 matches 7 bases. Trimming at V came to 6 bases and at J to 0 bases, leaving 8 bases not matched to a gene. Germline CDR1 is LGHNA and CDR2 is YSLEER. The CDR3 runs to 16 residues. CDR3 DNA sequence: TGCGCCAGCAGTCAAACCAGACAGGGTAGCAATCAGCCCCAGCATTTT. Its translation: CASSQTRQGSNQPQHF.

The chain has TRBV7-3 and TRBJ1-1; no definite D call. The length of the CDR3 is 13 residues. V was trimmed by 4 bases and J by 2 bases, leaving 8 bases between them. Germline V gene data show CDR1 as SGHTA and CDR2 as FQGTGA. The CDR3 bases are TGTGCCAGCAGCTCCCAAAAAAACACTGAAGCTTTCTTT. Translating it yields CASSSQKNTEAFF.

The sample holds one count of this clone. This CDR3 reads CASSLGGMPGDEQFF. The CDR3 coding sequence is TGTGCCAGCAGCTTGGGAGGCATGCCGGGGGATGAGCAGTTCTTC. This sequence joins TRBV5-6 and TRBJ2-1; possible D gene TRBD2, 6 bases. There are 15 residues in the CDR3. The V end lost 0 bases, the J end lost 8 bases, and 15 bases lay between the germline ends. Per germline, CDR1 SGHDT and CDR2 YYEEEE.

The chain links TRBV2 to TRBJ2-1, with 7 positions matching TRBD2. V dropped 5 bases and J dropped 4; count of bases not matched to a gene: 8. Per the germline V gene, CDR1 is SNHLY and CDR2 is FYNNEI. The CDR3 extends over 15 amino acids. As DNA, the CDR3 is TGTGCCAGCAGTTTGGGACTACAGACTTACAATGAGCAGTTCTTC. Amino acid sequence: CASSLGLQTYNEQFF.

This clone has a single count. The chain employs TRBV7-2 and TRBJ2-7; TRBD2 matches 9 bases. CDR3 length: 15 residues. Germline loops: CDR1 SGHTA, CDR2 FQGNSA. V shed 5 bases and J 2 bases; nucleotides not matched to a gene: 7. The CDR3 region is CASSLPSGTPYEQYF. The CDR3 coding sequence is TGTGCCAGCAGCCTACCTAGCGGGACCCCCTACGAGCAGTACTTC.

A single count supports this clone. J is TRBJ2-7 and V is TRBV11-2; TRBD1 matches 7 bases. From germline, CDR1 is SGHAT and CDR2 FQNNGV. This CDR3 has 15 amino acids. The junction had 13 bases not matched to a gene; V was cut back by 5 bases and J by 6 bases. The CDR3 sequence: CASSDYSGGQSEQYF. Here the CDR3 DNA reads TGTGCCAGCAGCGACTATTCAGGGGGACAGAGCGAGCAGTACTTC.

The genes are TRBV12-5 and TRBJ2-5; a possible D gene is TRBD2 (5 bases). V was shortened by 4 bases and J by 0 bases, with 9 bases between the two germline ends. Germline CDR1 and CDR2: LGHNT and FRNRAP. This CDR3 is 14 amino acids long. The CDR3 region is CASGSGSYQETQYF. The CDR3 DNA reads as TGTGCTAGTGGTTCGGGGTCGTACCAAGAGACCCAGTACTTC.

This clone came up once. The V gene is TRBV6-5, the J gene TRBJ2-2; D remains ambiguous. The germline V and J ends were trimmed by 6 bases and 2 bases, with 4 bases remaining between them. This CDR3 is 12 amino acids long. Germline lookup yields CDR1 MNHEY and CDR2 SVGAGI. This CDR3 reads CASRTNTGELFF. CDR3 coding DNA: TGTGCCAGCAGGACTAACACCGGGGAGCTGTTTTTT.

The chain links TRBV11-2 to TRBJ2-2, with TRBD2 matching over 7 bases. The CDR3 covers 18 residues. Germline V gene data show CDR1 as SGHAT and CDR2 as FQNNGV. V shed 2 bases, J shed 6 bases, and the junction held 15 bases outside the gene matches. For the CDR3, the DNA is TGTGCCAGCAGCTTACTCGGGGGGAGCGTAGTAAGCGCCGGGGAGCTGTTTTTT. This codes for CASSLLGGSVVSAGELFF.

The genes are TRBV5-8 and TRBJ2-1; possible D gene TRBD2, 5 bases. The CDR3 consists of 15 residues. V lost 4 bases to trimming and J lost 0 bases, with 11 bases between them. Germline V gene lookup returns CDR1 SGHTS and CDR2 YDEGEE. The CDR3 reads CASSKDSSSYNEQFF. In DNA, the CDR3 is TGTGCCAGCAGCAAGGACTCGAGCTCCTACAATGAGCAGTTCTTC.

CDR3 sequence (DNA): TGTGCCATCAGTGACGCGGCCAGGGACTATAGCAATCAGCCCCAGCATTTT. Encoded protein: CAISDAARDYSNQPQHF. The chain uses TRBV10-3 and TRBJ1-5; perhaps TRBD1 as D (5 bases). This CDR3 is built from 17 residues. CDR1 and CDR2 (germline): ENHRY, SYGVKD. Trimming left V 3 bases short and J 0 bases short, with 15 bases between.

V and J are TRBV10-3 and TRBJ2-1; tentatively, D is TRBD1 (6 bases). Germline loops: CDR1 ENHRY, CDR2 SYGVKD. The CDR3 length is 12 residues. The V end lost 11 bases, the J end lost 4 bases, and 12 bases lay between the germline ends. Here the CDR3 reads CAVGDKYNEQFF. CDR3 DNA: TGTGCCGTGGGGGACAAATACAATGAGCAGTTCTTC.

For the CDR3, the DNA is TGTGCCAGCTCACCATACGGGACAGGGCTATCCTACAATGAGCAGTTCTTC. Its protein is CASSPYGTGLSYNEQFF. The chain carries TRBV18 and TRBJ2-1, with 9 bases matching TRBD1. Germline V gives CDR1 KGHSH, CDR2 LQKENI. Trimming removed 2 bases from V and 1 base from J; junction bases left unmatched: 6. CDR3 size: 17 residues.

The chain joins TRBV4-3 to TRBJ2-2; TRBD2 aligns across 8 bases. CDR1 is LGHNA, CDR2 YSLEER, per germline. This CDR3 region has 15 residues. V gave up 3 bases and J gave up 6 bases; unmatched junction bases: 6. CDR3 loop: CASSQPIAGPGELFF. DNA of the CDR3: TGCGCCAGCAGCCAGCCAATAGCGGGACCCGGGGAGCTGTTTTTT.

The chain couples TRBV9 to TRBJ2-1; the D gene is possibly TRBD2 (6 bases). Trimming removed 0 bases at V and 6 bases at J, with 10 bases between. The CDR3 spans 14 residues. CDR1 is SGDLS and CDR2 is YYNGEE in the germline V gene. For the CDR3, the DNA is TGTGCCAGCAGCGTAGCTATACTAGCCAATGAGCAGTTCTTC. Its protein product is CASSVAILANEQFF.